This is a list of T cell receptor beta chains from one sample in a study of T cell responses to AZD1222 COVID-19 vaccine. Produced via immunoSEQ multiplex PCR; TCRdb's table is partial and in-frame only. The data show some 96,000 clones, less than 85% seen once. Sequenced material: peripheral blood, taken 28 days after the second AZD1222 dose. The receptors were gathered from an adult who received the AZD1222 COVID-19 vaccine. Both conserved end residues are part of each CDR3. A D gene is named only where the DNA matches it firmly. A clone size is listed for some rows: how often the clone was seen (once, few, many), or a class if it is expanded.

-	-	13	TRBV6-5	TRBJ1-1	TGTGCCAGCATGTTTCGGGTGAACACTGAAGCTTTCTTT	CASMFRVNTEAFF
-	TRBD1	14	TRBV5-1	TRBJ2-3	TGCGCAACCGGGACAGGGTGGAGCACAGATACGCAGTATTTT	CATGTGWSTDTQYF
-	TRBD1	16	TRBV6-1	TRBJ1-1	TGTGCCAGCAGTGAAGCCTGGGACAGAAAGAACACTGAAGCTTTCTTT	CASSEAWDRKNTEAFF
-	TRBD2	18	TRBV10-3	TRBJ2-7	TGTGCCATCAGACCTAGCGGGAGCGGTAGCAGAGACTCCTACGAGCAGTACTTC	CAIRPSGSGSRDSYEQYF
-	-	13	TRBV6-5	TRBJ2-7	TGTGCCAGCAGTTACTCGAACAACTACGAGCAGTACTTC	CASSYSNNYEQYF
-	-	13	TRBV27	TRBJ2-5	TGTGCCAGCAGTTTGGAACTAGGGGAGACCCAGTACTTC	CASSLELGETQYF
-	-	15	TRBV7-9	TRBJ1-4	TGTGCCAGCAGCTCCAGGACTCCCCCTGAAGGAAAACTGTTTTTT	CASSSRTPPEGKLFF
-	-	13	TRBV6-2/TRBV6-3	TRBJ2-5	TGTGCCAGCAGTTCGGCGGGTCAAGAGACCCAGTACTTC	CASSSAGQETQYF
-	-	14	TRBV27	TRBJ1-2	TGTGCCAGCAGTTCCAGACAGATGGACTATGGCTACACCTTC	CASSSRQMDYGYTF
-	-	16	TRBV12-5	TRBJ2-2	TGTGCTAGTGGCGTGTCGGACGGAGGATACACCGGGGAGCTGTTTTTT	CASGVSDGGYTGELFF
-	TRBD1	15	TRBV6-5	TRBJ2-7	TGTGCCAGCAGTTACTCGGGGGGACAGGGTTACGAGCAGTACTTC	CASSYSGGQGYEQYF
-	TRBD1	14	TRBV13	TRBJ1-1	TGTGCCAGCAGCTCGGGACAGGGTCGGACTGAAGCTTTCTTT	CASSSGQGRTEAFF
once	-	14	TRBV5-4	TRBJ2-3	TGTGCCAGCAGCCTCGGTCTGGGGGAGGATACGCAGTATTTT	CASSLGLGEDTQYF
-	TRBD1	15	TRBV19	TRBJ1-1	TGTGCCAGTAGTACGAGACAGGGCTTGAACACTGAAGCTTTCTTT	CASSTRQGLNTEAFF
-	TRBD2	14	TRBV7-6	TRBJ2-7	TGTGCCAGCAGCCGGAACGCGGGAGGCTACGAGCAGTACTTC	CASSRNAGGYEQYF
-	-	12	TRBV14	TRBJ1-5	TGTGCCAGCAGCCAAGGGGGTCAGCCCCAGCATTTT	CASSQGGQPQHF